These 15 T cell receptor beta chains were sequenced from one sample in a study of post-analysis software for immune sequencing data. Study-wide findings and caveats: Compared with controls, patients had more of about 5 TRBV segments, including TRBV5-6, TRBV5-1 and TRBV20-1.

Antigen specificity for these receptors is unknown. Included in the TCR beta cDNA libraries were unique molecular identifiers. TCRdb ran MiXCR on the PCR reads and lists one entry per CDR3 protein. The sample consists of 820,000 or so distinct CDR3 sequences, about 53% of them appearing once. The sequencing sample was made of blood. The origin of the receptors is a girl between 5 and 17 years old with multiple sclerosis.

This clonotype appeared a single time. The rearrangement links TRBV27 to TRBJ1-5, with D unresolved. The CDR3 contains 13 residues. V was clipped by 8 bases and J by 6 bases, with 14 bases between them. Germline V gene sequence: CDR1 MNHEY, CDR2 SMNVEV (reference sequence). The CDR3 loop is CASGRVNGQPQHF. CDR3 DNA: TGTGCCAGCGGCCGTGTAAATGGTCAGCCCCAGCATTTT.

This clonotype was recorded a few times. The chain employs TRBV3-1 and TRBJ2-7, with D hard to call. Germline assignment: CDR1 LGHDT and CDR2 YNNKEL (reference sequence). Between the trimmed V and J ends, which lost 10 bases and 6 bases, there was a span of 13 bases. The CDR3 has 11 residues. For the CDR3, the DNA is TGTGCCACCCTAGAAGGGTCCGAGCAGTACTTC. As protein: CATLEGSEQYF.

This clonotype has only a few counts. CDR3 sequence reads: CSAGGDSQSPYEQYF. In nucleotides, the CDR3 is TGCAGCGCAGGGGGGGACAGTCAATCCCCCTACGAGCAGTACTTC. This chain uses TRBV29-1 with TRBJ2-7; perhaps D is TRBD1 or TRBD2 (7 bases each). Germline lookup yields CDR1 SQVTM and CDR2 ANQGSEA. The CDR3 totals 15 residues. Trimming took 7 bases from V and 2 from J, leaving 21 bases between them.

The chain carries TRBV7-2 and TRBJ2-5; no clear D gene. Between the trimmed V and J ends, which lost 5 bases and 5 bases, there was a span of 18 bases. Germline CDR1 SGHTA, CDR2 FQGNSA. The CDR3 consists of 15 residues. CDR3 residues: CASSKGKGLGETQYF. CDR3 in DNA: TGTGCCAGCAGCAAAGGCAAGGGCCTGGGGGAGACCCAGTACTTC.

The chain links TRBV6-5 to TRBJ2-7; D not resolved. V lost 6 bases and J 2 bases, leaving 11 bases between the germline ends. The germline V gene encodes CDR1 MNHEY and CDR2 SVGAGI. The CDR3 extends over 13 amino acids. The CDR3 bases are TGTGCCAGCAGAGGGTCGGCTACCTACGAGCAGTACTTC. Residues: CASRGSATYEQYF.

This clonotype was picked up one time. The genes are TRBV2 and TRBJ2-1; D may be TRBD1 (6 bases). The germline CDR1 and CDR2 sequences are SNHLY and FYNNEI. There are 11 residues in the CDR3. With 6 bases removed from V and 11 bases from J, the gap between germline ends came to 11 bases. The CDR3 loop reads CASRGTFQQFF. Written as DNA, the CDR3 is TGTGCCAGCAGAGGGACATTTCAGCAGTTCTTC. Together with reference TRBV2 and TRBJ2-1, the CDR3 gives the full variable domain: EPEVTQTPSHQVTQMGQEVILRCVPISNHLYFYWYRQILGQKVEFLVSFYNNEISEKSEIFDDQFSVERPDGSNFTLKIRSTKLEDSAMYFCASRGTFQQFFGPGTRLTVL.

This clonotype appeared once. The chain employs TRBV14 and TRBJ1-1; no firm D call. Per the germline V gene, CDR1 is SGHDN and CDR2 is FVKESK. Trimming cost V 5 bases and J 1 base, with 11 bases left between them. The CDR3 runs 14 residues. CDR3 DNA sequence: TGTGCCAGCAGCGCCCGAGGAGGGAACACTGAAGCTTTCTTT. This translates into CASSARGGNTEAFF.

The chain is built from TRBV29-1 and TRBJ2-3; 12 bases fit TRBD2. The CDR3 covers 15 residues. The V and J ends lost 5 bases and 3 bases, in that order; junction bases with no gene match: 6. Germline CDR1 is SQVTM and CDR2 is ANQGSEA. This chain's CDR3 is CSVQTTSGGTDTQYF. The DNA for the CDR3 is TGCAGCGTTCAAACGACTAGCGGGGGAACAGATACGCAGTATTTT.

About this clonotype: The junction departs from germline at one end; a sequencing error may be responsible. The CDR3 DNA sequence: TGCGCCAGCAACTTGGCCGGGGACGTGGCCTACGGCTACACCTTC. Translated, it gives CASNLAGDVAYGYTF. This chain links TRBV5-1 with TRBJ1-2; possible D gene TRBD1, 5 bases. The length of the CDR3 is 15 residues. Germline V gene sequence: CDR1 SGHRS, CDR2 YFSETQ.

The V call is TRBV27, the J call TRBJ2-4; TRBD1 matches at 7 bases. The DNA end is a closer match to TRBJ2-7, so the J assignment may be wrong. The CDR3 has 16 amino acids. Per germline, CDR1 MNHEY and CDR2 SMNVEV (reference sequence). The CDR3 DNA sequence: TGTGCCAGCAGTTCTCATAGGACAGGAATACCCTACGAGCAGTACTTC. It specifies CASSSHRTGIPYEQYF.

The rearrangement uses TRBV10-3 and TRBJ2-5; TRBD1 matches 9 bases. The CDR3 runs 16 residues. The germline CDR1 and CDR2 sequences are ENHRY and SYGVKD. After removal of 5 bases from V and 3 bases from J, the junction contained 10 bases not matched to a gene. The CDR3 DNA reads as TGTGCCATCAGTCCCTCGTTGGACAGGGGAAAAGAGACCCAGTACTTC. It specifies CAISPSLDRGKETQYF.

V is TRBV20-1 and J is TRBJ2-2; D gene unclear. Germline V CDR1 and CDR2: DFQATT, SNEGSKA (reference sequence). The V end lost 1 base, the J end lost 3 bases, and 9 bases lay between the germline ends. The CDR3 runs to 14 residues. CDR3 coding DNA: TGCAGTGCTAGAGCCTGGCTCGACACCGGGGAGCTGTTTTTT. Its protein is CSARAWLDTGELFF.

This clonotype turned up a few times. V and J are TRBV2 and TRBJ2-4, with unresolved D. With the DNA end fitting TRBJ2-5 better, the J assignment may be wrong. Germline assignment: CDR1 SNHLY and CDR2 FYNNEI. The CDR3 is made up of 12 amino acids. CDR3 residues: CASSVRQETQYF. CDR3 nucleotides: TGTGCCAGCTCTGTTAGACAAGAGACCCAGTACTTC.

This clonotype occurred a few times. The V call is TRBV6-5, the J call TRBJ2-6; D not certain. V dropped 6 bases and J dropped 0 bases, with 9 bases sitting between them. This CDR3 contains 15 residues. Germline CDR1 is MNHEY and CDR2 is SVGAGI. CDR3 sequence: CASSPRPSGANVLTF. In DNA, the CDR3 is TGTGCCAGCAGCCCCCGTCCCTCTGGGGCCAACGTCCTGACTTTC.

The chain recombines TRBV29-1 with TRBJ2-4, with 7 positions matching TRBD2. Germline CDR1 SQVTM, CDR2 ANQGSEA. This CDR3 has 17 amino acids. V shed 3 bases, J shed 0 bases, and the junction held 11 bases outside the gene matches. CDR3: CSVEGTRRGIAKNIQYF. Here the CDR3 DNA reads TGCAGCGTTGAGGGGACCCGGCGGGGGATAGCCAAAAACATTCAGTACTTC. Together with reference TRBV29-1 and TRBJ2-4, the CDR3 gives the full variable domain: SAVISQKPSRDICQRGTSLTIQCQVDSQVTMMFWYRQQPGQSLTLIATANQGSEATYESGFVIDKFPISRPNLTFSTLTVSNMSPEDSSIYLCSVEGTRRGIAKNIQYFGAGTRLSVL.